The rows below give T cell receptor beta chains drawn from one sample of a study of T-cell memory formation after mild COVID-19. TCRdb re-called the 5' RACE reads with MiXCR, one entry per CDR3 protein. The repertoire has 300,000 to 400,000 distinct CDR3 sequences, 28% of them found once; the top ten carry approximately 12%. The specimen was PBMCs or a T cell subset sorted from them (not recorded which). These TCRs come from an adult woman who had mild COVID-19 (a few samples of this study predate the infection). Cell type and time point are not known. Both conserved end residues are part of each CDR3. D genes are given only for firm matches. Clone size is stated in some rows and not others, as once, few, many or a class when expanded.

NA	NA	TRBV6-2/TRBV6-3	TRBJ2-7	CASSYVGPYYEQYF	TGTGCCAGCAGTTACGTCGGGCCATACTACGAGCAGTACTTC
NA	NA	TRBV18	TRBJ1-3	CASSPTMTDASGNTIYF	TGTGCCAGCTCACCAACTATGACAGATGCCTCTGGAAACACCATATATTTT
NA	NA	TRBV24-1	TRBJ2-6	CATLPPGANVLTF	TGTGCCACCCTACCCCCTGGGGCCAACGTCCTGACTTTC
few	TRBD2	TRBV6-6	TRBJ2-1	CASTELAGVWEQFF	TGTGCCAGCACAGAGTTAGCGGGAGTGTGGGAGCAGTTCTTC
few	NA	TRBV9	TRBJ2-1	CASSVDGGNYNEQFF	TGTGCCAGCAGCGTAGACGGGGGAAACTACAATGAGCAGTTCTTC
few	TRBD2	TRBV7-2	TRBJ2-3	CASSLQHGTSGRTDTQYF	TGTGCCAGCAGCCTCCAACACGGGACTAGCGGGAGGACAGATACGCAGTATTTT
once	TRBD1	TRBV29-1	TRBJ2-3	CSGTQGASTDTQYF	TGCAGCGGGACACAGGGGGCTAGCACAGATACGCAGTATTTT
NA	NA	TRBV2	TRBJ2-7	CASSGVSSYEQYF	TGTGCCAGCAGTGGGGTAAGCTCCTACGAGCAGTACTTC
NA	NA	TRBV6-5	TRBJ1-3	CASSYSDSHPGNTIYF	TGTGCCAGCAGTTATTCGGACAGTCATCCTGGAAACACCATATATTTT
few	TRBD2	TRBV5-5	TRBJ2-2	CASSLMSLAVNTGELFF	TGTGCCAGCAGCTTGATGTCTCTAGCGGTGAACACCGGGGAGCTGTTTTTT
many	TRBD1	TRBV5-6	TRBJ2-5	CASSLVGTESRRTQYF	TGTGCCAGCAGCCTGGTCGGGACAGAATCCCGGAGGACCCAGTACTTC
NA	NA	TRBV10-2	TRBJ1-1	CASRDRWDTEAFF	TGCGCCAGCAGGGACAGATGGGACACTGAAGCTTTCTTT
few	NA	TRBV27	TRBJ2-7	CASSFSGRGREIEQYF	TGTGCCAGCAGTTTCTCAGGTAGGGGCAGGGAGATCGAGCAGTACTTC
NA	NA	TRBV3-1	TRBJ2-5	CASSQEKISGTQYF	TGTGCCAGCAGCCAAGAAAAAATCTCGGGGACCCAGTACTTC
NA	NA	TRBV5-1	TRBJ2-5	CASSLERTQETQYF	TGCGCCAGCAGCTTGGAGCGGACCCAAGAGACCCAGTACTTC
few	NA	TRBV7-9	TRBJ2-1	CASSLGAGGDEQFF	TGTGCCAGCAGCTTAGGGGCAGGGGGGGATGAGCAGTTCTTC
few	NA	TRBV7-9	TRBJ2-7	CASSKLGTEEEQYF	TGTGCCAGCAGCAAGCTCGGGACGGAGGAAGAGCAGTACTTC
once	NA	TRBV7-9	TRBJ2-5	CASSQDKTGAQGTQYF	TGTGCCAGCAGCCAGGATAAAACCGGGGCCCAAGGGACCCAGTACTTC
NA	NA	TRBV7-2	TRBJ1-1	CASSLVKGSNTEAFF	TGTGCCAGCAGCTTAGTTAAGGGTTCGAACACTGAAGCTTTCTTT
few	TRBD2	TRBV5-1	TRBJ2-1	CASSLVVAGGREQFF	TGCGCCAGCAGCTTGGTGGTAGCGGGGGGGCGTGAGCAGTTCTTC
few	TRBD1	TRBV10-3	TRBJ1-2	CAISESGDSSYGYTF	TGTGCCATCAGTGAGTCGGGGGACAGCAGTTATGGCTACACCTTC
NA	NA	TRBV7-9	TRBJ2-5	CASGHSQETQYF	TGTGCCAGCGGGCACAGTCAAGAGACCCAGTACTTC
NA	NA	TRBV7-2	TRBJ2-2	CASSLEPQNTGELFF	TGTGCCAGCAGCTTAGAGCCTCAGAACACCGGGGAGCTGTTTTTT
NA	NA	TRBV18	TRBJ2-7	CASSPYDSTLGYEQYF	TGTGCCAGCTCACCATACGACAGTACCTTAGGATACGAGCAGTACTTC
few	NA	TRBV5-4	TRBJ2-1	CASSLGTGLNIYEQFF	TGTGCCAGCAGCTTGGGTACAGGGCTAAACATCTATGAGCAGTTCTTC
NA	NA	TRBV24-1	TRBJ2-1	CATVGVRGEQFF	TGTGCCACCGTGGGGGTACGCGGTGAGCAGTTCTTC
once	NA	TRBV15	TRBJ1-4	CATSRSTTNEKLFF	TGTGCCACCAGCCGCAGTACAACTAATGAAAAACTGTTTTTT
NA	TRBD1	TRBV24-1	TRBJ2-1	CATSDFRDRGLNEQFF	TGTGCCACCAGTGATTTCCGGGACAGGGGGCTAAATGAGCAGTTCTTC
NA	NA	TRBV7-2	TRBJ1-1	CASSQPRVTEAFF	TGTGCCAGCAGTCAACCACGGGTTACTGAAGCTTTCTTT
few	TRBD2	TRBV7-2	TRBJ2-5	CASSSRVAGGGETQYF	TGTGCCAGCAGCTCCCGGGTAGCGGGAGGCGGGGAGACCCAGTACTTC
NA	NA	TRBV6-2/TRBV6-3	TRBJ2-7	CASSPVDRPRDEQYF	TGTGCCAGCAGTCCAGTCGACAGGCCGCGGGACGAGCAGTACTTC
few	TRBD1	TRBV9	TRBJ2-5	CASSAGQGPGETQYF	TGTGCCAGCAGCGCGGGACAGGGGCCGGGAGAGACCCAGTACTTC
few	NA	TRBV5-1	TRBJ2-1	CASTRSSYNEQFF	TGCGCCAGCACCCGGAGCTCCTACAATGAGCAGTTCTTC
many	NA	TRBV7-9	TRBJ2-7	CASSPYTVGEQYF	TGTGCCAGCAGCCCCTACACAGTGGGCGAGCAGTACTTC
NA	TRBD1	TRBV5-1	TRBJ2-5	CASRLDRETQYF	TGCGCCAGCAGATTGGACAGGGAGACCCAGTACTTC
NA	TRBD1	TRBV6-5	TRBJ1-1	CASSYTGQGAEAFF	TGTGCCAGCAGTTACACCGGACAGGGTGCTGAAGCTTTCTTT
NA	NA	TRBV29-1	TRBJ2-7	CSVCPGAANEQYF	TGCAGCGTTTGCCCAGGGGCAGCAAACGAGCAGTACTTC
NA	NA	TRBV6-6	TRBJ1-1	CASSWRGGTEAFF	TGTGCCAGCAGTTGGAGGGGGGGGACTGAAGCTTTCTTT
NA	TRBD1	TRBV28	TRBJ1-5	CASSLQGKVSNQPQHF	TGTGCCAGCAGCTTACAGGGGAAAGTAAGCAATCAGCCCCAGCATTTT
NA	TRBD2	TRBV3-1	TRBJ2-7	CASSQERGRSYEQYF	TGTGCCAGCAGCCAAGAGCGGGGGAGGTCCTACGAGCAGTACTTC
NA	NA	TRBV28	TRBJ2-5	CASSTRVAQYF	TGTGCCAGCAGTACCAGGGTGGCCCAGTACTTC
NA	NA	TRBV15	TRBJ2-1	CATSRDGGAEQFF	TGTGCCACCAGCAGAGATGGGGGGGCTGAGCAGTTCTTC
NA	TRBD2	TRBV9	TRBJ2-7	CASSVGGGVTAYEQYF	TGTGCCAGCAGCGTAGGGGGGGGAGTCACTGCCTACGAGCAGTACTTC
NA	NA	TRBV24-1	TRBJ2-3	CATSDRRQVAADTQYF	TGTGCCACCAGTGACCGTAGACAGGTTGCGGCAGATACGCAGTATTTT
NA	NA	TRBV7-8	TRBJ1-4	CASSPAGVTNEKLFF	TGTGCCAGCAGCCCCGCAGGGGTTACTAATGAAAAACTGTTTTTT
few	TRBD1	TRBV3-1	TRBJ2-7	CASSPGTGHTYEQYF	TGTGCCAGCAGCCCAGGGACAGGGCACACCTACGAGCAGTACTTC
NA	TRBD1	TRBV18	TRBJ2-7	CASSPGDSSYEQYF	TGTGCCAGCTCACCAGGGGACAGCTCCTACGAGCAGTACTTC
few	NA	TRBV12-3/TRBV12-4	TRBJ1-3	CASSFSWTVSSGNTIYF	TGTGCCAGCAGTTTTTCGTGGACAGTGAGCTCTGGAAACACCATATATTTT
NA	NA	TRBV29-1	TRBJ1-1	CSVANRAPNTEAFF	TGCAGCGTTGCGAACAGGGCCCCGAACACTGAAGCTTTCTTT
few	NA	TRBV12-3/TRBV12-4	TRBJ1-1	CASSSLGGVKGDTEAFF	TGTGCCAGCAGTTCCCTTGGGGGCGTAAAGGGAGATACTGAAGCTTTCTTT
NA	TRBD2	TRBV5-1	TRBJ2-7	CASSLTSGGAYEQYF	TGCGCCAGCAGCTTGACTAGCGGGGGGGCCTACGAGCAGTACTTC
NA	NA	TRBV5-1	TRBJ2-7	CASSRSLGQYF	TGCGCCAGCAGCAGGAGCCTCGGGCAGTACTTC
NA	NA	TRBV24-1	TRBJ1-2	CATSDKRAGDYGYTF	TGTGCCACCAGTGACAAGAGGGCGGGAGACTATGGCTACACCTTC